Each of the 4 T cell receptor beta chains below was sequenced from the same sample in a study of post-analysis software for immune sequencing data. General observations from the study: Controls showed lower frequencies than patients for roughly five TRBV segments, and TRBV5-6, TRBV5-1 and TRBV20-1 were among these.

TCR beta cDNA libraries had unique molecular identifiers. Using its own MiXCR run on the PCR reads, TCRdb lists one record per CDR3 protein. The table has 450,000 to 700,000 distinct CDR3 sequences, 44% seen once. Their antigen targets remain unknown. Sequencing was done on a sample of blood. These TCRs come from a girl between 10 and 17 years old with multiple sclerosis.

The rearrangement links TRBV12-3 or TRBV12-4 to TRBJ2-1, with D possibly being TRBD1 or TRBD2 (5 bases each). The length of the CDR3 is 15 residues. The V and J ends lost 6 bases and 5 bases respectively, with 17 bases between them. CDR3 bases: TGTGCCAGCAGCCGTTCCGGGACGGTTGACAATGAGCAGTTCTTC. It is translated as CASSRSGTVDNEQFF.

As for this clonotype: A much larger clone lies a single base off, so this may be a read error. The rearrangement links TRBV7-2 to TRBJ2-7; tentative D call: TRBD1 (6 bases). The tail of the sequence fits TRBJ2-5 better, so the J call may be wrong. CDR3 length: 13 residues. CDR1 is SGHTA and CDR2 is FQGNSA in the germline V gene. Here the CDR3 reads CASSSQGWETQYF. The CDR3 DNA follows: TGTGCCAGCAGCTCGCAGGGGTGGGAGACCCAGTACTTC.

The chain links TRBV5-1 to TRBJ2-7, with D maybe TRBD1 (5 bases). Germline lookup yields CDR1 SGHRS and CDR2 YFSETQ. There are 14 residues in the CDR3. V was trimmed by 0 bases and J by 1 base, leaving 8 bases between them. CDR3 loop: CASSLVPGSYEQYF. CDR3 in DNA: TGCGCCAGCAGCTTGGTACCAGGGTCCTACGAGCAGTACTTC.

This chain connects TRBV20-1 to TRBJ1-2, with 8 bases fitting TRBD1. Per the germline V gene, CDR1 is DFQATT and CDR2 is SNEGSKA (reference sequence). V shed 0 bases, J shed 6 bases, and the junction held 6 bases outside the gene matches. The CDR3 extends over 14 amino acids. Written as DNA, the CDR3 is TGCAGTGCTAGAGAGGCAGGGGGCCGGGATGGCTACACCTTC. This translates into CSAREAGGRDGYTF.